The entry below gives a single T cell receptor beta chain sequence along with its context. This sample is part of a study of blood T cell repertoires in COVID-19. Study background: Acute-phase and convalescent COVID-19 samples originated in the United States, Italy and Spain. PBMCs, B-cell-depleted T cells, or T cells provided the cDNA or gDNA that made up the material.

V lost 8 bases and J lost 2, with 13 bases in between. Per germline, CDR1 MDHEN and CDR2 SYDVKM. The CDR3 runs to 13 residues. Libraries were prepared by immunoSEQ multiplex PCR; TCRdb keeps only in-frame clonotypes and omits some of them. The profile shows a few hundred thousand clones, about nine tenths of them singletons. This TCR came from a human donor in a cohort exposed to, infected with or recovered from COVID-19 (not recorded which). The donor label of this sample is uncertain. This chain joins TRBV28 and TRBJ2-7; D may be TRBD2 (5 bases). The sequencing sample was made of PBMCs or T cells enriched from blood (not recorded which). The chain's CDR3 is CASSPEAPYEQYF. CDR3 sequence (DNA): TGTGCCAGCTCCCCGGAGGCACCCTACGAGCAGTACTTC.